The 29 T cell receptor beta chains given below trace back to one sample, sequenced in a study of cytomegalovirus exposure and HLA in healthy donors. Assay used: immunoSEQ multiplex PCR; TCRdb lists only in-frame clones, some missing. This sample yields around 91,000 clones, of which approximately 93% are seen a single time; less than 1.5% belongs to the top ten. The sample was PBMCs. The origin of the receptors is a woman aged 25 to 45 in good health and CMV-seropositive.

This rearrangement joins TRBV5-6 to TRBJ1-1; possibly TRBD1 for D (5 bases). Germline CDR1 and CDR2: SGHDT and YYEEEE. Trimming took off 3 bases at V and 1 base at J, with 10 bases between the two ends. The CDR3 contains 14 residues. This CDR3 reads CASSSGLRNTEAFF. CDR3 sequence (DNA): TGTGCCAGCAGCTCGGGACTGAGGAACACTGAAGCTTTCTTT.

The chain uses TRBV28 and TRBJ2-4, with 7 nucleotides matching TRBD1. J was trimmed by 7 bases and V by 6 bases; bases with no gene match: 12. The CDR3 spans 15 residues. CDR1 MDHEN and CDR2 SYDVKM come from the germline V gene. The CDR3 sequence: CASSSQGMVGNIQYF. The CDR3 nucleotides are TGTGCCAGCAGCTCACAGGGGATGGTTGGGAACATTCAGTACTTC.

The chain carries TRBV4-3 and TRBJ2-2; perhaps TRBD2 as D (6 bases). Germline V gene data show CDR1 as LGHNA and CDR2 as YSLEER. V lost 4 bases and J lost 2, with 8 bases in between. The CDR3 is 14 residues long. In nucleotides, the CDR3 is TGCGCCAGCAGCCTAGCGGAAAACACCGGGGAGCTGTTTTTT. This encodes CASSLAENTGELFF.

The chain links TRBV29-1 to TRBJ2-5, with D perhaps matching TRBD1 (6 bases). Germline-derived CDR1 and CDR2 are SQVTM and ANQGSEA. V was clipped by 3 bases and J by 0 bases, with 23 bases between them. There are 18 residues in the CDR3. CDR3 sequence reads: CSVDRPAHLTGYQETQYF. The CDR3 DNA reads TGCAGCGTTGATCGGCCGGCTCACCTGACAGGCTACCAAGAGACCCAGTACTTC.

This chain joins TRBV4-3 and TRBJ1-1, with a tentative D call TRBD1 (6 bases). V shed 4 bases and J shed 3 bases, with 15 bases lying between them. CDR1 is LGHNA, CDR2 YSLEER, per germline. This CDR3 has 15 amino acids. Here the CDR3 reads CASSLDAGVYTEAFF. CDR3 nucleotides: TGCGCCAGCAGCCTGGATGCAGGGGTTTACACTGAAGCTTTCTTT.

This chain uses TRBV27 with TRBJ1-2; D is undetermined. Germline V CDR1 and CDR2: MNHEY, SMNVEV (reference sequence). Trimming shortened V by 3 bases and J by 0 bases, and 11 bases separated the two germline ends. The CDR3 contains 15 residues. Here the CDR3 DNA reads TGTGCCAGCAGTTTTCGACCGCTAGCTAACTATGGCTACACCTTC. Translated, it gives CASSFRPLANYGYTF.

The chain has TRBV19 and TRBJ1-1, with D possibly being TRBD1 (6 bases). The CDR3 totals 14 residues. Germline values: CDR1 LNHDA, CDR2 SQIVND (reference sequence). The V end lost 7 bases, the J end lost 3 bases, and 15 bases lay between the germline ends. The CDR3 sequence: CASKFRGSDTEAFF. In DNA form, the CDR3 reads TGTGCCAGTAAATTTAGGGGGTCGGACACTGAAGCTTTCTTT.

This clone was detected a few times. V gene TRBV2 combines with J gene TRBJ2-3, with D hard to call. Germline-derived CDR1 and CDR2 are SNHLY and FYNNEI. Trimming left V 5 bases short and J 4 bases short, with 7 bases between. The CDR3 length is 12 residues. The CDR3 DNA follows: TGTGCCAGCAGTCCTGAGTCAGATACGCAGTATTTT. Residues: CASSPESDTQYF.

This clone was seen once. V gene TRBV5-8 combines with J gene TRBJ2-7; possible D gene TRBD2, 6 bases. Trimming shortened V by 4 bases and J by 2 bases, and 13 bases separated the two germline ends. CDR3 length: 14 amino acids. Germline CDR1 is SGHTS and CDR2 is YDEGEE. CDR3 sequence: CASSLRGFPYEQYF. The CDR3 nucleotides are TGTGCCAGCAGCCTCCGGGGGTTCCCCTACGAGCAGTACTTC.

The chain recombines TRBV7-8 with TRBJ1-1; D is undetermined. V gave up 5 bases and J gave up 4 bases, with 29 bases separating them. CDR3 length: 19 residues. CDR1 and CDR2 from the germline V gene are SGHVS and FQNEAQ. The CDR3 DNA reads as TGTGCCAGCAGCCCAACGACACAACCCAAAAGAGGGTGGGGCACTGAAGCTTTCTTT. Its translation: CASSPTTQPKRGWGTEAFF.

The chain couples TRBV28 to TRBJ2-5; perhaps TRBD1 as D (5 bases). Germline CDR1 reads MDHEN; CDR2 reads SYDVKM. Trimming took off 1 base at V and 4 bases at J, with 16 bases between the two ends. This CDR3 has 16 residues. CDR3 residues: CASSLFWGRYGETQYF. The DNA for the CDR3 is TGTGCCAGCAGTTTATTCTGGGGCAGGTACGGAGAGACCCAGTACTTC. The whole variable domain, remainder taken from reference TRBV28 and TRBJ2-5, is DVKVTQSSRYLVKRTGEKVFLECVQDMDHENMFWYRQDPGLGLRLIYFSYDVKMKEKGDIPEGYSVSREKKERFSLILESASTNQTSMYLCASSLFWGRYGETQYFGPGTRLLVL.

This chain joins TRBV7-9 and TRBJ2-3, with unresolved D. The germline V and J ends were trimmed by 4 bases and 9 bases, with 14 bases remaining between them. Germline CDR1 SEHNR, CDR2 FQNEAQ (reference sequence). The CDR3 is 13 amino acids. Written as DNA, the CDR3 is TGTGCCAGCAGCTCATCGGAACTACGAACGCAGTATTTT. This translates into CASSSSELRTQYF.

The rearrangement joins TRBV4-3 to TRBJ2-2; 7 bases are shared with TRBD1. The trim removed 4 bases at V and 3 bases at J, leaving 5 bases unmatched. From germline, CDR1 is LGHNA and CDR2 YSLEER. This CDR3 has 15 amino acids. The CDR3 here is CASSPGTAYTGELFF. DNA of the CDR3: TGCGCCAGCAGCCCCGGGACAGCCTACACCGGGGAGCTGTTTTTT.

The V and J genes are TRBV19 and TRBJ1-3; D unclear. Germline V gene lookup returns CDR1 LNHDA and CDR2 SQIVND (reference sequence). This CDR3 has 14 residues. V was trimmed by 6 bases and J by 0 bases, leaving 9 bases between them. In DNA form, the CDR3 reads TGTGCCAGTAGGAGCGTAAGCTCTGGAAACACCATATATTTT. It yields the protein CASRSVSSGNTIYF. Complete variable domain (other parts from reference TRBV19 and TRBJ1-3): DGGITQSPKYLFRKEGQNVTLSCEQNLNHDAMYWYRQDPGQGLRLIYYSQIVNDFQKGDIAEGYSVSREKKESFPLTVTSAQKNPTAFYLCASRSVSSGNTIYFGEGSWLTVV.

A few counts support this clone. The V and J genes are TRBV28 and TRBJ1-2, with TRBD1 matching over 11 bases. The germline CDR1 and CDR2 sequences are MDHEN and SYDVKM. V lost 5 bases and J lost 4; bases outside the gene matches: 9. This CDR3 contains 16 residues. Here the CDR3 DNA reads TGTGCCAGCAGTCTCCGGACAGGGGGCATCGGCTATGGCTACACCTTC. Protein: CASSLRTGGIGYGYTF.

This clone was seen just once. The rearrangement links TRBV19 to TRBJ1-5; 8 bases are shared with TRBD1. The V segment lost 7 bases and the J segment 10 bases; nucleotides outside the gene matches: 15. The CDR3 is 15 amino acids. In germline, CDR1 is LNHDA, CDR2 SQIVND (reference sequence). CDR3 bases: TGTGCCAGTACCATGGGGCAGGGGGCAGGAAGCCCCCAGCATTTT. This codes for CASTMGQGAGSPQHF.

The chain links TRBV5-1 to TRBJ2-7, with a tentative D call TRBD1 (5 bases). With 4 bases removed from V and 2 bases from J, the gap between germline ends came to 16 bases. This CDR3 region has 15 residues. Germline V lookup: CDR1 SGHRS, CDR2 YFSETQ. The CDR3 loop is CASSPSPRQPYEQYF. The DNA for the CDR3 is TGCGCCAGCAGCCCATCCCCCCGACAGCCCTACGAGCAGTACTTC.

The chain employs TRBV29-1 and TRBJ1-1, with D unresolved. The CDR3 has 11 residues. V was clipped by 6 bases and J by 4 bases, with 9 bases between them. Germline CDR1 reads SQVTM; CDR2 reads ANQGSEA. CDR3 sequence: CSVSTSTEAFF. CDR3 DNA: TGCAGCGTATCCACGAGCACTGAAGCTTTCTTT.

The chain uses TRBV29-1 and TRBJ2-5; D unresolved. V lost 1 base and J lost 0, with 6 bases in between. This CDR3 contains 13 residues. In germline, CDR1 is SQVTM, CDR2 ANQGSEA. This CDR3 is CSVEGYNQETQYF. In DNA form, the CDR3 reads TGCAGCGTTGAAGGTTACAACCAAGAGACCCAGTACTTC.

The V call is TRBV7-2, the J call TRBJ2-7, with 8 bases identical to TRBD2. Trimming cost V 2 bases and J 5 bases; bases outside gene matches: 8. CDR1 is SGHTA and CDR2 is FQGNSA in the germline V gene. This CDR3 is built from 15 residues. CDR3 sequence (DNA): TGTGCCAGCAGCTTACGGGCCGGGACTAGTAACGAGCAGTACTTC. This codes for CASSLRAGTSNEQYF.

The chain recombines TRBV5-5 with TRBJ2-3, with 8 bases lining up with TRBD1. This CDR3 has 16 amino acids. Looked up from germline, CDR1 is SGHKS and CDR2 is YYEKEE (reference sequence). The V gene end was trimmed by 0 bases and the J gene end by 0 bases; junction bases not matched to a gene: 3. The CDR3 nucleotides are TGTGCCAGCAGCTTGGCGGGGACAGGTAGCACAGATACGCAGTATTTT. As protein: CASSLAGTGSTDTQYF.

J is TRBJ2-5 and V is TRBV9; D possibly corresponds to TRBD2 (6 bases). V was clipped by 0 bases and J by 2 bases, with 11 bases between them. CDR1 is SGDLS, CDR2 YYNGEE, per germline. This CDR3 region has 15 residues. As DNA, the CDR3 is TGTGCCAGCAGCGTAGCAAGCGGGCGTCAAGAGACCCAGTACTTC. This translates into CASSVASGRQETQYF. The full variable domain, its missing parts supplied by reference TRBV9 and TRBJ2-5, is DSGVTQTPKHLITATGQRVTLRCSPRSGDLSVYWYQQSLDQGLQFLIQYYNGEERAKGNILERFSAQQFPDLHSELNLSSLELGDSALYFCASSVASGRQETQYFGPGTRLLVL.

The table lists this clone with a count of one. The rearrangement joins TRBV9 to TRBJ2-1; the D gene is possibly TRBD2 (5 bases). V was shortened by 0 bases and J by 0 bases, with 7 bases between the two germline ends. The CDR3 sequence is 15 residues long. Germline assignment: CDR1 SGDLS and CDR2 YYNGEE. The CDR3 spells CASSVGTGSYNEQFF. CDR3 DNA: TGTGCCAGCAGCGTAGGGACTGGCTCCTACAATGAGCAGTTCTTC. Full variable domain (remainder filled in from reference TRBV9 and TRBJ2-1): DSGVTQTPKHLITATGQRVTLRCSPRSGDLSVYWYQQSLDQGLQFLIQYYNGEERAKGNILERFSAQQFPDLHSELNLSSLELGDSALYFCASSVGTGSYNEQFFGPGTRLTVL.

The chain has TRBV30 and TRBJ2-7, with a possible D match to TRBD2 (6 bases). The CDR3 is 12 residues long. The germline CDR1 and CDR2 sequences are GTSNPN and SVGIG (reference sequence). V was trimmed by 2 bases and J by 3 bases, leaving 8 bases between them. CDR3 in amino acids: CAWSLGGYEQYF. The CDR3 DNA follows: TGTGCCTGGAGTTTGGGAGGCTACGAGCAGTACTTC.

This chain joins TRBV5-1 and TRBJ2-3, with 12 bases matching TRBD2. CDR1 is SGHRS, CDR2 YFSETQ, per germline. V was pared by 4 bases and J by 3 bases, with 6 bases of the junction left unmatched. The CDR3 spans 16 residues. The CDR3 here is CASSPSTSGRTDTQYF. The CDR3, as DNA: TGCGCCAGCAGCCCGTCGACTAGCGGGAGAACAGATACGCAGTATTTT.

V gene TRBV7-9 combines with J gene TRBJ2-7, with 7 bases matching TRBD1. CDR3 size: 14 residues. Germline values: CDR1 SEHNR, CDR2 FQNEAQ (reference sequence). V shed 2 bases, J shed 2 bases, and the junction held 3 bases outside the gene matches. CDR3 sequence (DNA): TGTGCCAGCAGCTTAATAGGGGGCGCCTACGAGCAGTACTTC. Translation: CASSLIGGAYEQYF.

This sequence joins TRBV5-6 and TRBJ1-5; TRBD1 matches at 10 bases. The CDR3 sequence is 17 residues long. Germline lookup yields CDR1 SGHDT and CDR2 YYEEEE. Trimming removed 10 bases from V and 0 bases from J; junction bases left unmatched: 13. CDR3 sequence: CASSFGTGEYSNQPQHF. The CDR3 DNA reads as TGTGCCTCTTCGTTCGGGACAGGGGAATATAGCAATCAGCCCCAGCATTTT.

This chain uses TRBV5-1 with TRBJ1-4; D possibly corresponds to TRBD1 (5 bases). CDR1 and CDR2 from the germline V gene are SGHRS and YFSETQ. The CDR3 contains 15 residues. V gave up 4 bases and J gave up 1 base, with 11 bases separating them. The CDR3 coding sequence is TGCGCCAGCAGCCGACAGACGGGAACTAATGAAAAACTGTTTTTT. Its protein product is CASSRQTGTNEKLFF.

The chain recombines TRBV28 with TRBJ1-2; D not resolved. CDR3 length: 12 amino acids. Trimming cost V 1 base and J 4 bases, with 4 bases left between them. Germline loops: CDR1 MDHEN, CDR2 SYDVKM. The CDR3 sequence: CASSLSRYGYTF. The CDR3 bases are TGTGCCAGCAGTTTATCTCGCTATGGCTACACCTTC.